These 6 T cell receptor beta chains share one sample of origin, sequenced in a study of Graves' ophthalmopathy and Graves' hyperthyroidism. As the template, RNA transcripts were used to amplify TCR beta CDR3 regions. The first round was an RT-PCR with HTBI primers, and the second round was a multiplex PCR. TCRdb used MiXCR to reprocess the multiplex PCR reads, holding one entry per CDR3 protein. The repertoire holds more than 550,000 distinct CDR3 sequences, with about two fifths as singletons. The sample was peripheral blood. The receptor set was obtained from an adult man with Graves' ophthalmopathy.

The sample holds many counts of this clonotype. CDR3 DNA sequence: TGCGCCAGCAGCCAAGGGGCGGATTCTGGCTACACCTTC. This sequence encodes CASSQGADSGYTF. The V gene is TRBV4-1, the J gene TRBJ1-2, with D hard to call. Deletions cut 1 base from V and 7 bases from J, with 10 bases between. The CDR3 runs 13 residues. CDR1 is MGHRA, CDR2 YSYEKL, per germline.

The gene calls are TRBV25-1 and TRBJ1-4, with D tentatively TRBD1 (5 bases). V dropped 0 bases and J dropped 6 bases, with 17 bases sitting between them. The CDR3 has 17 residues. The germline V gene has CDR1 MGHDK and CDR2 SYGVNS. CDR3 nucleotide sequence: TGTGCCAGCAGTGAATACGGGATAGGGACGGTCCATGAAAAACTGTTTTTT. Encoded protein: CASSEYGIGTVHEKLFF.

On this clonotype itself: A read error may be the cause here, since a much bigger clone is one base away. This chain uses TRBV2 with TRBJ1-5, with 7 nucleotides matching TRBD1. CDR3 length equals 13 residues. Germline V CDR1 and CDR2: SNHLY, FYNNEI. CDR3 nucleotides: TGTGCCGGCAGATTCACAGGGGATCAGCCCCAGCATTTT. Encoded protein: CAGRFTGDQPQHF.

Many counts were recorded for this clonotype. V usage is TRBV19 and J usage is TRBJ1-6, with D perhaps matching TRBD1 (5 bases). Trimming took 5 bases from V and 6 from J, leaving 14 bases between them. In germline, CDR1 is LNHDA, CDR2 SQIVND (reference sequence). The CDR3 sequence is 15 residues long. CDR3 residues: CASSSPGPTNSPLHF. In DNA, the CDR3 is TGTGCCAGTAGTTCTCCGGGACCGACTAATTCACCCCTCCACTTT.

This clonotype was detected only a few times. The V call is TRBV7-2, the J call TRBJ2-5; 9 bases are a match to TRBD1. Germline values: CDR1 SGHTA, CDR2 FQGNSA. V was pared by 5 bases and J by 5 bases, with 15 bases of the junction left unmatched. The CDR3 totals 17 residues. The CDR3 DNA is TGTGCCAGCAGCCCCGGTTTTTCACAGGGGGCGCGGGAGACCCAGTACTTC. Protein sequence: CASSPGFSQGARETQYF.

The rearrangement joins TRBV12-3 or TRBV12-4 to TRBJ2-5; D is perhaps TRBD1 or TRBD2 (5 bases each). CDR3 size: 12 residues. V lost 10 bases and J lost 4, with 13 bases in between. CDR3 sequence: CATCRAGETQYF. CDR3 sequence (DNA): TGTGCCACCTGCAGGGCGGGAGAGACCCAGTACTTC.